This passage covers 14 T cell receptor beta chains from one sample sequenced in a study of response to subunit inactivated influenza vaccine. Each CDR3 protein gets one entry after TCRdb re-called the RT-PCR reads with MiXCR. There are some 500,000 distinct CDR3 sequences in the sample; around 25% occur only once, and 1.5% to 2% lies in the top ten. Sequencing used CD4+ T cells sorted from PBMCs, obtained roughly 5 days after vaccination. These TCRs come from a man in his fifties who received an inactivated influenza vaccine.

The chain uses TRBV4-3 and TRBJ2-3; 7 bases line up with TRBD2. The CDR3 runs 15 residues. V lost 0 bases to trimming and J lost 7 bases; unmatched junction nucleotides: 7. Per the germline V gene, CDR1 is LGHNA and CDR2 is YSLEER. Written as DNA, the CDR3 is TGCGCCAGCAGCCAAGATAAAATGGGAGGGAATACGCAGTATTTT. It is translated as CASSQDKMGGNTQYF.

The chain has TRBV24-1 and TRBJ2-1, with a tentative D call TRBD2 (5 bases). The CDR3 loop spans 15 amino acids. The V gene's germline CDR1 is KGHDR and CDR2 SFDVKD. Trimming cost V 6 bases and J 4 bases, with 15 bases left between them. The CDR3 reads CATSRSSSNYNEQFF. Here the CDR3 DNA reads TGTGCCACCAGTCGCTCTAGCTCAAATTACAATGAGCAGTTCTTC.

The CDR3 protein is CASSPLAGGTNTGELFF. DNA for the CDR3: TGTGCCAGCAGCCCACTAGCGGGGGGGACGAACACCGGGGAGCTGTTTTTT. This chain connects TRBV3-1 to TRBJ2-2; TRBD2 matches at 13 bases. Trimming took 4 bases from V and 0 from J; bases not matched to a gene: 2. Germline V gives CDR1 LGHDT, CDR2 YNNKEL (reference sequence). The CDR3 sequence is 17 residues long.

This chain uses TRBV6-2 or TRBV6-3 with TRBJ2-5; 8 nucleotides line up with TRBD1. Germline CDR1 is MNHEY and CDR2 is SVGEGT. The V and J ends lost 6 bases and 2 bases, in that order; junction bases with no gene match: 8. This CDR3 region has 15 residues. The CDR3, as DNA: TGTGCCAGCAGATACCGGACAGGGAGGCAAGAGACCCAGTACTTC. Amino acids: CASRYRTGRQETQYF.

The chain has TRBV12-3 or TRBV12-4 and TRBJ2-2; D perhaps matches TRBD1 (6 bases). Deletions cut 3 bases from V and 8 bases from J, with 10 bases between. This CDR3 contains 13 residues. CDR3 coding DNA: TGTGCCAGCAGTTTTCAGGGGCCGGGGGAGCTGTTTTTT. Protein: CASSFQGPGELFF.

The chain is built from TRBV12-3 or TRBV12-4 and TRBJ2-2, with TRBD1 matching over 7 bases. Trimming took 5 bases from V and 5 from J; bases not matched to a gene: 11. This CDR3 has 16 amino acids. Here the CDR3 reads CASSPRDSGRTGELFF. For the CDR3, the DNA is TGTGCCAGCAGTCCACGGGACAGTGGGCGGACCGGGGAGCTGTTTTTT.

The chain employs TRBV20-1 and TRBJ2-5; 7 positions agree with TRBD2. The CDR3 runs to 16 residues. Losses at the gene ends were 3 bases for V and 3 bases for J; bases not matched to a gene: 13. Germline V lookup: CDR1 DFQATT, CDR2 SNEGSKA (reference sequence). This chain's CDR3 is CSARGLWLAEEETQYF. CDR3 nucleotide sequence: TGCAGTGCTAGGGGGCTCTGGCTAGCGGAGGAAGAGACCCAGTACTTC.

The chain joins TRBV6-2 or TRBV6-3 to TRBJ1-1; D gene uncertain. There are 15 residues in the CDR3. Trimming stripped 8 bases from V and 9 bases from J, with 25 bases between. Germline CDR1 and CDR2: MNHEY and SVGEGT. The CDR3, as DNA: TGTGCCAGCGGAAGCCTCGGGGTGGCAGAGGGAAAAGCTTTCTTT. It encodes CASGSLGVAEGKAFF.

This chain joins TRBV7-2 and TRBJ2-3; 11 nucleotides align to TRBD2. Germline V gives CDR1 SGHTA, CDR2 FQGNSA. The CDR3 has 18 amino acids. The trim removed 0 bases at V and 6 bases at J, leaving 11 bases unmatched. In nucleotides, the CDR3 is TGTGCCAGCAGCTTAGCCTGGACTAGCGGGCGAACGTTGGATACGCAGTATTTT. As protein: CASSLAWTSGRTLDTQYF.

The V and J genes are TRBV4-2 and TRBJ2-5, with 8 bases lining up with TRBD1. Germline V gene lookup returns CDR1 LGHNA and CDR2 YNFKEQ. V lost 4 bases, J lost 6 bases, and 4 bases stayed unmatched. The CDR3 has 13 amino acids. The CDR3: CASSPDRDQTQYF. The CDR3 DNA reads TGTGCCAGCAGCCCGGACAGGGACCAGACCCAGTACTTC.

J is TRBJ2-1 and V is TRBV6-2 or TRBV6-3; D ambiguous. The germline gives CDR1 MNHEY, CDR2 SVGEGT. Trimming shortened V by 2 bases and J by 10 bases, and 15 bases separated the two germline ends. The CDR3 spans 14 residues. CDR3 bases: TGTGCCAGCAGTTACGATGGTGTAGCCCCCGAGCAGTTCTTC. Translated: CASSYDGVAPEQFF.

This clonotype was recorded at least ten times. In DNA, the CDR3 is TGCGCCAGCAGCCAAGATATCGGGCCAGGGACGGCTGGAAACACCATATATTTT. This encodes CASSQDIGPGTAGNTIYF. The chain carries TRBV4-3 and TRBJ1-3, with a possible D match to TRBD1 (5 bases). CDR1 is LGHNA, CDR2 YSLEER, per germline. Trimming shortened V by 0 bases and J by 2 bases, and 17 bases separated the two germline ends. The CDR3 spans 18 residues.

The genes are TRBV6-2 or TRBV6-3 and TRBJ2-1; 11 nucleotides align to TRBD2. Trimming at V came to 6 bases and at J to 7 bases, leaving 8 bases not matched to a gene. Germline assignment: CDR1 MNHEY and CDR2 SVGEGT. CDR3 length: 15 residues. CDR3 DNA: TGTGCCAGCAGCCAAACTAGCGGGAGTTTGAATGAGCAGTTCTTC. This sequence encodes CASSQTSGSLNEQFF.

This clonotype was observed a few times. The rearrangement joins TRBV12-3 or TRBV12-4 to TRBJ2-3, with D perhaps matching TRBD1 or TRBD2 (6 bases each). V lost 2 bases to trimming and J lost 2 bases, with 14 bases between them. The CDR3 runs 16 residues. CDR3 sequence: CASSLSGAEVTDTQYF. CDR3 nucleotide sequence: TGTGCCAGCAGTTTATCGGGGGCGGAGGTCACAGATACGCAGTATTTT.